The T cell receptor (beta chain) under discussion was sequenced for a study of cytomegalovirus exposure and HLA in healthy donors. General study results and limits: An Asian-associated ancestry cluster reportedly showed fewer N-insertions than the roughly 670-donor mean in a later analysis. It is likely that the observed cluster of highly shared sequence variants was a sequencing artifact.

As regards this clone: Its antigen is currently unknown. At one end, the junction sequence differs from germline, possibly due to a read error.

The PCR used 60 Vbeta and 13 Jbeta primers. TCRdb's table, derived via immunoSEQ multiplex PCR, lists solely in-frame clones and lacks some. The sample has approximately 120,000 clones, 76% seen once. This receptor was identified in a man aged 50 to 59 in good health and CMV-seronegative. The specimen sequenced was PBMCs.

CDR3 sequence: CASSEGAGNLRGYTF. In nucleotides, the CDR3 is TGTGCCAGCAGCGAAGGGGCAGGTAACTTAAGAGGCTACACCTTC. The J gene is TRBJ1-2, the V gene TRBV6-1; a possible D gene is TRBD1 (5 bases). CDR1 MNHNS and CDR2 SASEGT come from the germline V gene. The CDR3 contains 15 residues.